This T cell receptor beta chain is from a study of blood T cell repertoires in COVID-19. Study as a whole: Specimens from acute and convalescent COVID-19 originated in the United States, Italy and Spain. PBMCs, B-cell-depleted T cells, or T cells provided the cDNA or gDNA that made up the material.

As originally analysed: Cell counts per sample came from amplifying reference gene primers. Clones were read by immunoSEQ multiplex PCR, and TCRdb kept only the in-frame ones, dropping some. The DNA gave D and trimming, while V, J and clone size come from that table. The sample includes more than 100,000 clones, approximately 90% seen only once; the top ten take about 2%. V lost 0 bases to trimming and J lost 5 bases, with 14 bases between them. Germline CDR1 reads SGDLS; CDR2 reads YYNGEE. The CDR3 contains 15 residues. The receptor comes from a man in his 70s with active COVID-19. This chain connects TRBV9 to TRBJ2-5, with a tentative D call TRBD1 (6 bases). Sequencing was done on a sample of peripheral blood. Here the CDR3 reads CASSVGTALGETQYF. The CDR3 region has the DNA TGTGCCAGCAGCGTAGGGACAGCCCTAGGCGAGACCCAGTACTTC.